The T cell receptor beta chain under discussion was sequenced for a study of T cells in Graves' hyperthyroidism and ophthalmopathy. Researchers took RNA transcripts and amplified the TCR beta CDR3 regions from them. In the first-round RT-PCR of the TCR CDR3, the HTBI primer set was used. TCRdb re-called the multiplex PCR reads with MiXCR, one entry per CDR3 protein. This table has roughly 710,000 distinct CDR3 sequences, about 35% appearing once. About this clonotype: This likely comes from a read error, as the CDR3 has no conserved phenylalanine or tryptophan at its end.

This CDR3 contains 14 residues. V lost 5 bases to trimming and J lost 9 bases, with 20 bases between them. The germline V gene has CDR1 SGHRS and CDR2 YFSETQ. Sequences were obtained from blood. J is TRBJ1-1 and V is TRBV5-1, with a weak D call TRBD1 (5 bases). This TCR was recovered from a woman aged 40 to 50 with Graves' hyperthyroidism. Here the CDR3 reads CASRSDMTRGKAFS. CDR3 sequence (DNA): TGCGCCAGCAGGTCCGACATGACTCGGGGGAAAGCTTTCTCT.